The 7 T cell receptor beta chains in this list originate from one sample, sequenced in a study of blood T cell repertoires in COVID-19. Method: immunoSEQ multiplex PCR; TCRdb's copy keeps in-frame clones and lacks some. Seen here are about 78,000 clones, 80% to 95% observed once, and the top ten hold about 1%. Sequenced sample: peripheral blood. The receptors were sampled from a woman between 45 and 65 years old in a cohort sampled during active COVID-19.

V is TRBV28 and J is TRBJ2-7; no clear D gene. The CDR3 is made up of 12 amino acids. Germline V gives CDR1 MDHEN, CDR2 SYDVKM. Trimming stripped 8 bases from V and 6 bases from J, with 14 bases between. The CDR3 loop reads CASGPRNFEQYF. The CDR3 bases are TGTGCCAGCGGGCCCAGGAATTTCGAGCAGTACTTC.

This clone was seen just once. The chain couples TRBV3-1 (or the pseudogene TRBV3-2) to TRBJ2-5; D uncertain. Germline CDR1 is LGHDT and CDR2 is YNNKEL (reference sequence). V was shortened by 4 bases and J by 2 bases, with 8 bases between the two germline ends. The CDR3 length is 13 residues. This chain's CDR3 is CASSLASQETQYF. CDR3 nucleotide sequence: TGTGCCAGCAGCCTTGCTAGTCAAGAGACCCAGTACTTC.

This chain connects TRBV27 to TRBJ2-1, with D perhaps TRBD2 (5 bases). Germline V CDR1 and CDR2: MNHEY, SMNVEV (reference sequence). There are 15 residues in the CDR3. V was trimmed by 4 bases and J by 0 bases, leaving 10 bases between them. The CDR3 reads CASSSLGSSYNEQFF. CDR3 sequence (DNA): TGTGCCAGCAGTTCGCTAGGGAGCTCCTACAATGAGCAGTTCTTC.

The V and J genes are TRBV29-1 and TRBJ2-3; D is possibly TRBD2 (6 bases). The V end lost 7 bases, the J end lost 5 bases, and 16 bases lay between the germline ends. The CDR3 has 13 amino acids. Germline V CDR1 and CDR2: SQVTM, ANQGSEA. The CDR3 region is CSAPRLGGDTQYF. The CDR3 DNA reads TGCAGCGCCCCTCGCCTGGGAGGAGATACGCAGTATTTT.

This chain uses TRBV28 with TRBJ1-4; possible D gene TRBD1, 6 bases. The CDR3 length is 17 residues. From germline, CDR1 is MDHEN and CDR2 SYDVKM. The V end was cut by 2 bases, the J end by 4 bases, with 17 bases between. In DNA, the CDR3 is TGTGCCAGCAGTTTAGGGGGCGGACAGTGGAGTAATGAAAAACTGTTTTTT. As protein: CASSLGGGQWSNEKLFF.

The chain recombines TRBV5-1 with TRBJ1-1; D might be TRBD1 (6 bases). Trimming took off 2 bases at V and 4 bases at J, with 6 bases between the two ends. This CDR3 is built from 12 residues. Per germline, CDR1 SGHRS and CDR2 YFSETQ. In DNA, the CDR3 is TGCGCCAGCAGCTTACAGGGCACTGAAGCTTTCTTT. It encodes CASSLQGTEAFF.

This chain links TRBV10-3 with TRBJ2-1, with 8 bases that match TRBD2. From germline, CDR1 is ENHRY and CDR2 SYGVKD. The CDR3 consists of 12 residues. Trimming at V came to 11 bases and at J to 6 bases, leaving 6 bases not matched to a gene. The CDR3 protein is CAVATSGNEQFF. The DNA for the CDR3 is TGTGCCGTAGCCACTAGCGGCAATGAGCAGTTCTTC.